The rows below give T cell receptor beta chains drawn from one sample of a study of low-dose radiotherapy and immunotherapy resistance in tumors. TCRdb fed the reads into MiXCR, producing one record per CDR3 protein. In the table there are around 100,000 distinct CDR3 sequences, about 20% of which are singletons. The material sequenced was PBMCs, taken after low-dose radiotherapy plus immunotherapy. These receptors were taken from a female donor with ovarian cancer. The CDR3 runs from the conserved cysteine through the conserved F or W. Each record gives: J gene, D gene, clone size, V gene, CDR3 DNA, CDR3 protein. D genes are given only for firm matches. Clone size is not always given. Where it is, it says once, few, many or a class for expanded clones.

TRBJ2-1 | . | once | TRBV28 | TGTGCCAGCAGGTCCCCCACCGGCTGGGCCTTCAATGAGCAGATCTTC | CASRSPTGWAFNEQIF
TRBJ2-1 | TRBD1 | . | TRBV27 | TGTGCCAGCAGTACCTTAGACAGGGGGCTCTACAATGAGCAGTTCTTC | CASSTLDRGLYNEQFF
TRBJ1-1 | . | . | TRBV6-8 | TGTGCCAGCAGTGCCTCAATGGGTGACACTGAAGCTTTGTTT | CASSASMGDTEALF
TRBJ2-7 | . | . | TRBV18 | TGTGCCAGCTCACCGGGTCTCGGCTCCGAGCAGTACTTC | CASSPGLGSEQYF
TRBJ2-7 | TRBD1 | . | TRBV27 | TGTGCCAGCAGAGGTGGGGACAGGGGGATTTACGAGCAGTACTTC | CASRGGDRGIYEQYF
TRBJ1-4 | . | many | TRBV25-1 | TGTGCCAGCAGTGAGGTAGCAACTAATGAAAAACTGTTTTTT | CASSEVATNEKLFF
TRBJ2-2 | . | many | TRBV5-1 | TGCGCCAGCAGCCCGTGGACAGTTTACACCGGGGAGCTGTTTTTT | CASSPWTVYTGELFF
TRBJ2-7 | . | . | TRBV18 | TGTGCCAGCTCACCAGCACAGGGTGTCTCCTACGAGCAGTACTTC | CASSPAQGVSYEQYF
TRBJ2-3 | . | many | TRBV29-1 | TGCAGCGTTCGGATTACGGACACAGATACGCAGTATTTT | CSVRITDTDTQYF
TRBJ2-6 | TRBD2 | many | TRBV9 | TGTGCCAGCAGCTCCCCGACTAGCGGGTACTCTGGGGCCAACGTCCTGACTTTC | CASSSPTSGYSGANVLTF
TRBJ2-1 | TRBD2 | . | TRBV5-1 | TGCGCCAGCAGCTCAGGGACTAGCGGGAGCGCCCGGTTCTTC | CASSSGTSGSARFF
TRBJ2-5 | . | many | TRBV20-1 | TGCAGTGCTAGAGCACAGGTGGAAGAGACCCAGTACTTC | CSARAQVEETQYF
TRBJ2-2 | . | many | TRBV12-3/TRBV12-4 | TGTGCCAGCAGGCTACACAGGGTCACCGGGGAGCTGTTTTTT | CASRLHRVTGELFF
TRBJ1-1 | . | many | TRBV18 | TGTGCCAGCTCACCAAGTGGGGGGACTGAAGCTTTCTTT | CASSPSGGTEAFF
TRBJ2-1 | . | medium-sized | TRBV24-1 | TGTGCCACCAGTGAGGCTACCCTTAGCTACAATGAGCAGTTCTTC | CATSEATLSYNEQFF
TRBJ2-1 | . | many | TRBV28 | TGTGCCAGCCTCAGCGCCTACAATGAGCAGTTCTTC | CASLSAYNEQFF
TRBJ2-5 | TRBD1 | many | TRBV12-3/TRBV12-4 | TGTGCCAGCAACCCGGGACAGGGGAAACAGACCCAGTACTTC | CASNPGQGKQTQYF
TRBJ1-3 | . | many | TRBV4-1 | TGCGCCAGCAGCCCACAGGCCTACTCTGGAAACACCATATATTTT | CASSPQAYSGNTIYF
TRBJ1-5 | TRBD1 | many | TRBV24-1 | TGTGCCACCAGTGACTCAGGACAGGGCAATCAGCCCCAGCATTTT | CATSDSGQGNQPQHF
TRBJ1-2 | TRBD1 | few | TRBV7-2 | TGTGCCAGCAGCACCCGGGACAGAGGGTATGGCTACACCTTC | CASSTRDRGYGYTF
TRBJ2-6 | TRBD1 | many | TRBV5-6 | TGTGCCAGCAGCCTACCTGGACAGGGGAAGGCCGACGTCCTGACTTTC | CASSLPGQGKADVLTF
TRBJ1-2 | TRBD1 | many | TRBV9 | TGTGCCAGCAGCCCCGGACAGGGGCTAGCTAACTATGGCTACACCTTC | CASSPGQGLANYGYTF
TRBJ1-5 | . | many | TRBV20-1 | TGCAGTGCCGAGTCGGGGGATCAGCCCCAGCATTTT | CSAESGDQPQHF
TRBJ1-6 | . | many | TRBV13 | TGTGCCAGCAGCTTTCGGGGGCGAGAGTATTCACCCCTCCACTTT | CASSFRGREYSPLHF
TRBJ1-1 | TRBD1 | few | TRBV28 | TGTGCCAGCACTTATCCGGGACAGGGGGACGCTTTCTTT | CASTYPGQGDAFF
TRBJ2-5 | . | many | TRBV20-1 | TGCAGTGCTAGAGGGAGAGGGGGGGAGACCCAGTACTTC | CSARGRGGETQYF
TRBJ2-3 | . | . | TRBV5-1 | TGCGCCAGCAGCTTGGATTTATTGGTCACAGATACGCAGTATTTT | CASSLDLLVTDTQYF
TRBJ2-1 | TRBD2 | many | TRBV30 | TGTGCCTGGACTAGCGGGAGGGGCGGTTGGAACAATGAGCAGTTCTTC | CAWTSGRGGWNNEQFF
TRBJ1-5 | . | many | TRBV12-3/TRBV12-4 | TGTGCCAGCAGTTTCGGCCAAGGCCCCAATCAGCCCCAGCATTTT | CASSFGQGPNQPQHF
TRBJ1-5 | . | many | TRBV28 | TGTGCCAGCAGCCTTGGGACGGCACTCGGGCCCCAGCATTTT | CASSLGTALGPQHF
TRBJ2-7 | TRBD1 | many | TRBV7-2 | TGTGCCAGCAGCTTAGTCGGGGACAGGCGCGAGCAGTACTTC | CASSLVGDRREQYF
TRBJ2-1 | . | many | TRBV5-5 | TGTGCCAGCAGAGTAGGGTGGGAGCAGTTCTTC | CASRVGWEQFF
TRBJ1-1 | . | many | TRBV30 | TGTGCCTGGAGTGTTTCAGGTGAAGCTTTCTTT | CAWSVSGEAFF
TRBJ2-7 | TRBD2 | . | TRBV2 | TGTGCCAGCAGCCTATCTGAACTAGCGGGAGGCCGCGAGCAGTACTTC | CASSLSELAGGREQYF
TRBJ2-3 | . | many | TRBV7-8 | TGTGCCAGCAGCTTAGCGGGGCGCACAGATACGCAGTATTTT | CASSLAGRTDTQYF
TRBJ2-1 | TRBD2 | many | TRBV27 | TGTGCCAGCAGCCTGAGCGGGAGGGCCTCCAATGAGCAGTTCTTC | CASSLSGRASNEQFF
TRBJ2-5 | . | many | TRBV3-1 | TGTGCCAGCAGCCTTCACCCGAAAGAGACCCAGTACTTC | CASSLHPKETQYF
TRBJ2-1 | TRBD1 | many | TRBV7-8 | TGTGCCAGCAGCTTAGGGGGACAGTTTTACAATGAGCAGTTCTTC | CASSLGGQFYNEQFF
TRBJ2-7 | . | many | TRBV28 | TGTGCCAGCAGTTTAGGGGCTAGCGTAACCGAGCAGTACTTC | CASSLGASVTEQYF